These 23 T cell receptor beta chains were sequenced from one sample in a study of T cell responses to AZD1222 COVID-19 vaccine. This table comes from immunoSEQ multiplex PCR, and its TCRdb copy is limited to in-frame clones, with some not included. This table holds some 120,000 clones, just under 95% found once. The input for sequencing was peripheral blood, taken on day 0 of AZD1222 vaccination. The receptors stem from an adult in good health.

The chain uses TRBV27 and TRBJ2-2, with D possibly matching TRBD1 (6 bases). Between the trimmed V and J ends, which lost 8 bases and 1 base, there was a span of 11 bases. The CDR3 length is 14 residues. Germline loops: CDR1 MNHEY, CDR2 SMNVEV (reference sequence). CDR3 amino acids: CASRTTGNTGELFF. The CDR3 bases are TGTGCCAGCCGTACGACAGGGAACACCGGGGAGCTGTTTTTT.

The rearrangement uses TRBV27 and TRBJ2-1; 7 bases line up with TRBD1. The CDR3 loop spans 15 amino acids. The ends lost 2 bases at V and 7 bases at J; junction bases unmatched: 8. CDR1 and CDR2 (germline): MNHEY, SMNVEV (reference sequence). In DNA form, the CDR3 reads TGTGCCAGCAGTTTACCCCTGGACAGGAGGAATGAGCAGTTCTTC. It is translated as CASSLPLDRRNEQFF.

CDR3 nucleotide sequence: TGTGCCAGCAGTCCGATAGGCAATGAGCAGTTCTTC. Translating gives CASSPIGNEQFF. The V gene is TRBV27, the J gene TRBJ2-1; no firm D call. Germline loops: CDR1 MNHEY, CDR2 SMNVEV (reference sequence). The CDR3 length is 12 residues. With 5 bases removed from V and 6 bases from J, the gap between germline ends came to 8 bases.

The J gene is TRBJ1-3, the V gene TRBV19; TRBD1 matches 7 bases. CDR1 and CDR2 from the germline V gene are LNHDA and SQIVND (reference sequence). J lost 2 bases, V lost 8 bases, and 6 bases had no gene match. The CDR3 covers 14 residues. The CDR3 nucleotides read TGTGCCAGTCATCCTACAGGGGCTGGAAACACCATATATTTT. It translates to CASHPTGAGNTIYF.

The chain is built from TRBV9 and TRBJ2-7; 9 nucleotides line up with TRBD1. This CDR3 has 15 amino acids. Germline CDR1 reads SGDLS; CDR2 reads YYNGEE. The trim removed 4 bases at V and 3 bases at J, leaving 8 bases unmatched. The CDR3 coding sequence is TGTGCCAGCAGCACCGGGACAGGGAGAGGCTACGAGCAGTACTTC. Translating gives CASSTGTGRGYEQYF.

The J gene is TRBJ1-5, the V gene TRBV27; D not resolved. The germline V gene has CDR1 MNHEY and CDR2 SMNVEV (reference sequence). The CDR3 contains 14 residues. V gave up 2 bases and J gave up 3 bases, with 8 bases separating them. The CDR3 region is CASSLRSLNQPQHF. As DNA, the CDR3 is TGTGCCAGCAGTTTACGCAGTCTCAATCAGCCCCAGCATTTT.

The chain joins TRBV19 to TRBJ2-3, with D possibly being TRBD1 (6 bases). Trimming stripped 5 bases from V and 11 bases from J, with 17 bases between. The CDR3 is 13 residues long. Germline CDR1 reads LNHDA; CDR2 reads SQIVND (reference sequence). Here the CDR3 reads CASSSTGNFKQYF. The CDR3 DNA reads TGTGCCAGTAGTTCTACAGGGAACTTCAAGCAGTATTTT.

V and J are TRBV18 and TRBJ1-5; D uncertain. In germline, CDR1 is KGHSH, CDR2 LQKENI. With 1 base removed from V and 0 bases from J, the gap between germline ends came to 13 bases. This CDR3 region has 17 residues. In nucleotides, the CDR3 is TGTGCCAGCTCACCACGGATGGCAGGCAATAGCAATCAGCCCCAGCATTTT. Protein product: CASSPRMAGNSNQPQHF.

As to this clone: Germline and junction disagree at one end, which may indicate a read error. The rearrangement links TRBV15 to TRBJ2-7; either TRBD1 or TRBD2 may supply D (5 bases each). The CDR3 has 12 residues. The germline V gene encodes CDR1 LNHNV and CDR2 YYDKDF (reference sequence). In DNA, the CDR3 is TGTGCCACCAGCAGAGACAGGGCAGGGAGAAGTTTC. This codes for CATSRDRAGRSF.

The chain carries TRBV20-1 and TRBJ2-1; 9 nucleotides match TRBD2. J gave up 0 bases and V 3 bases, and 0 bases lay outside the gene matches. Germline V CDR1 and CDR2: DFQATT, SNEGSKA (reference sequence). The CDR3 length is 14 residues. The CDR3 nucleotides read TGCAGTGCTAGTAGCGGGAGCTCCTACAATGAGCAGTTCTTC. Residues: CSASSGSSYNEQFF.

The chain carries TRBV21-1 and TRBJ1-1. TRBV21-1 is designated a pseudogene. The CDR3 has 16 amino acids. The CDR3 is CASSKGGVGKNTEAFF. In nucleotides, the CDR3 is TGTGCCAGCAGCAAAGGGGGTGTTGGTAAGAACACTGAAGCTTTCTTT.

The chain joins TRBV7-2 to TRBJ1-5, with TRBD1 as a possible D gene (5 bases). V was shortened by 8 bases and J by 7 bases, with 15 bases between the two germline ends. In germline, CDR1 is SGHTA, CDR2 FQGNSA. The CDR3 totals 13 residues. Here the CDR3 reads CASSGDKSQPQHF. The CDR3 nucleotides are TGTGCCAGCTCGGGGGATAAATCCCAGCCCCAGCATTTT. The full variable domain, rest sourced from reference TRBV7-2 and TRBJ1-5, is GAGVSQSPSNKVTEKGKDVELRCDPISGHTALYWYRQSLGQGLEFLIYFQGNSAPDKSGLPSDRFSAERTGGSVSTLTIQRTQQEDSAVYLCASSGDKSQPQHFGDGTRLSIL.

CDR3 loop: CASTAAMRAGYGYTF. CDR3 coding DNA: TGTGCCAGTACTGCGGCAATGCGGGCAGGCTATGGCTACACCTTC. The chain couples TRBV19 to TRBJ1-2; D call uncertain. Trimming took off 7 bases at V and 4 bases at J, with 19 bases between the two ends. The CDR3 extends over 15 amino acids. Looked up from germline, CDR1 is LNHDA and CDR2 is SQIVND (reference sequence).

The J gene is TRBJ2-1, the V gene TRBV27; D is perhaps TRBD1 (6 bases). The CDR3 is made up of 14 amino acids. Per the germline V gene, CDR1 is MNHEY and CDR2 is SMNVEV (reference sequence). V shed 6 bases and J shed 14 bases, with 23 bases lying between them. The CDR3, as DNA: TGTGCCAGCAGCATAGGAGTCTTTAGGGGGAAGGAGTTCTTC. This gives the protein CASSIGVFRGKEFF.

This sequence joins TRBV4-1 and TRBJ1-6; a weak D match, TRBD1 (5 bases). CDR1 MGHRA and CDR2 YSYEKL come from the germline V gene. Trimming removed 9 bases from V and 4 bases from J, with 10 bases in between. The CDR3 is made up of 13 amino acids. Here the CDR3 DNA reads TGCGCCAGGAAGACAGAATATAATTCACCCCTCCACTTT. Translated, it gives CARKTEYNSPLHF.

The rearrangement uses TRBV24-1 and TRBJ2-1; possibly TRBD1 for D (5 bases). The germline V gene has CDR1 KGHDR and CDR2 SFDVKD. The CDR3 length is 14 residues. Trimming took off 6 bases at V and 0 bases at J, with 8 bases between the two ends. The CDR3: CATSRGSSYNEQFF. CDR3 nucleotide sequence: TGTGCCACCAGTAGGGGTAGCTCCTACAATGAGCAGTTCTTC.

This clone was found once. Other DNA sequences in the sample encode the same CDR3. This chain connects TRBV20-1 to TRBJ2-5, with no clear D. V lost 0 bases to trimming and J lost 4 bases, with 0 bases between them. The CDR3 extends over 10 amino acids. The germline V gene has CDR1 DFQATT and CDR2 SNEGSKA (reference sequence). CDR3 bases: TGCAGTGCTAGAGAAGAGACCCAGTACTTC. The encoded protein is CSAREETQYF.

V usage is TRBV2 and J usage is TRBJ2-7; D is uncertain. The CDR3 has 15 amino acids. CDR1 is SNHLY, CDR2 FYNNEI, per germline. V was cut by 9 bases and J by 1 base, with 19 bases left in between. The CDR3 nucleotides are TGTGCCAGTCTCTTCGGACCTGATGTTTCCTACGAGCAGTACTTC. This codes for CASLFGPDVSYEQYF.

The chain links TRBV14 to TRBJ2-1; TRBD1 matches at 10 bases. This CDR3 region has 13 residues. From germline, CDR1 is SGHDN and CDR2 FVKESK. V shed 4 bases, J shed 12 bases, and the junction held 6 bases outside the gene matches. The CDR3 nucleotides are TGTGCCAGCAGCCCGGGACAGGGGTTTGGGCAGTTCTTC. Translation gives CASSPGQGFGQFF.

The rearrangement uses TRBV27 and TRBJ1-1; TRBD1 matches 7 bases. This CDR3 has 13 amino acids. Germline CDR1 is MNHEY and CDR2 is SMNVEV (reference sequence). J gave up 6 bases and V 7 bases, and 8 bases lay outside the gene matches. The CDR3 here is CASNPGGEAEAFF. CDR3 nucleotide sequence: TGTGCCAGCAACCCAGGGGGAGAGGCTGAAGCTTTCTTT.

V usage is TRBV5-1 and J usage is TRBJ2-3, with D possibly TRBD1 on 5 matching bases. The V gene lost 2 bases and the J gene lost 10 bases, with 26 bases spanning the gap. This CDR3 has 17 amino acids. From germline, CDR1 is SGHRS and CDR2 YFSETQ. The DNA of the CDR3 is TGCGCCAGCAGCTTAGTCAGTTTAGGGTCAGGGCGGATTGCGCAGTATTTT. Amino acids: CASSLVSLGSGRIAQYF.

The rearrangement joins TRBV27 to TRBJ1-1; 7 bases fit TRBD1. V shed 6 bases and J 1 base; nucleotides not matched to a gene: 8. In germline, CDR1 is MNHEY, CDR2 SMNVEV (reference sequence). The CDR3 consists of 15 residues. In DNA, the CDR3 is TGTGCCAGCAGCCCACTCGACAGGGAGAACACTGAAGCTTTCTTT. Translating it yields CASSPLDRENTEAFF.

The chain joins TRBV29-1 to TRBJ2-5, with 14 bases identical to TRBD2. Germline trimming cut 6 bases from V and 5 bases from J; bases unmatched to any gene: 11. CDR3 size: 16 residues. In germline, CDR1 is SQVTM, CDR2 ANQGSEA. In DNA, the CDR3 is TGCAGCGTAGAGCCGGGACTAGCGGGAGAGGTGGAGACCCAGTACTTC. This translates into CSVEPGLAGEVETQYF. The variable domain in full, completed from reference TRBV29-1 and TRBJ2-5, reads SAVISQKPSRDICQRGTSLTIQCQVDSQVTMMFWYRQQPGQSLTLIATANQGSEATYESGFVIDKFPISRPNLTFSTLTVSNMSPEDSSIYLCSVEPGLAGEVETQYFGPGTRLLVL.